This is a list of T cell receptor beta chains from one sample in a study of blood T cell repertoires in COVID-19. The method was immunoSEQ multiplex PCR; TCRdb's version includes in-frame clones alone and lacks a portion of them. The table lists about 240,000 clones, 75% to 85% of them singletons. The sequenced sample was peripheral blood. The source of these receptors is a woman aged 60-75 years with active or convalescent COVID-19. Each CDR3 is given with its conserved first and last residue. A D gene is named only where the DNA matches it firmly. Some rows have no size entry. The others give once, few or many, or a class for an expanded clone.

cdr3_length: 14
d_call: .
v_call: TRBV18
clone_size: once
j_call: TRBJ2-5
cdr3_aa: CASSPAAGEETQYF
cdr3_nt: TGTGCCAGCTCACCCGCGGCCGGGGAAGAGACCCAGTACTTC

cdr3_length: 14
d_call: TRBD2
v_call: TRBV29-1
clone_size: .
j_call: TRBJ2-7
cdr3_aa: CSVTSGGPLYEQYF
cdr3_nt: TGCAGCGTTACCAGCGGGGGGCCACTCTACGAGCAGTACTTC

cdr3_length: 14
d_call: TRBD1
v_call: TRBV6-6
clone_size: .
j_call: TRBJ2-1
cdr3_aa: CASNPTGLYNEQFF
cdr3_nt: TGTGCCAGCAACCCGACAGGGTTATACAATGAGCAGTTCTTC

cdr3_length: 14
d_call: TRBD1
v_call: TRBV5-1
clone_size: .
j_call: TRBJ2-2
cdr3_aa: CASSLQGETGELFF
cdr3_nt: TGCGCCAGCAGCTTACAGGGGGAGACCGGGGAGCTGTTTTTT

cdr3_length: 14
d_call: .
v_call: TRBV3-1/TRBV3-2
clone_size: .
j_call: TRBJ2-7
cdr3_aa: CASSQGTVAGEQYF
cdr3_nt: TGTGCCAGCAGCCAAGGAACGGTGGCGGGGGAGCAGTACTTC

cdr3_length: 14
d_call: TRBD2
v_call: TRBV19
clone_size: .
j_call: TRBJ2-7
cdr3_aa: CASSKGLATLEQYF
cdr3_nt: TGTGCCAGTAGTAAGGGACTAGCAACTCTCGAGCAGTACTTC

cdr3_length: 14
d_call: TRBD2
v_call: TRBV5-1
clone_size: .
j_call: TRBJ2-5
cdr3_aa: CASSLERGGETQYF
cdr3_nt: TGCGCCAGCAGCTTGGAGCGGGGCGGGGAGACCCAGTACTTC

cdr3_length: 15
d_call: .
v_call: TRBV14
clone_size: few
j_call: TRBJ1-4
cdr3_aa: CASSPSGVWSEKLFF
cdr3_nt: TGTGCCAGCAGCCCATCGGGGGTATGGTCTGAAAAACTGTTTTTT

cdr3_length: 14
d_call: .
v_call: TRBV5-1
clone_size: .
j_call: TRBJ1-2
cdr3_aa: CASSPTRTNYGYTF
cdr3_nt: TGCGCCAGCAGCCCTACACGGACAAACTATGGCTACACCTTC

cdr3_length: 14
d_call: TRBD2
v_call: TRBV5-1
clone_size: .
j_call: TRBJ2-7
cdr3_aa: CASSAREAGDEQYF
cdr3_nt: TGCGCCAGCAGCGCGCGGGAGGCCGGGGACGAGCAGTACTTC

cdr3_length: 14
d_call: TRBD2
v_call: TRBV9
clone_size: .
j_call: TRBJ2-5
cdr3_aa: CASSVAPGGGTQYF
cdr3_nt: TGTGCCAGCAGCGTAGCGCCCGGGGGGGGGACCCAGTACTTC

cdr3_length: 16
d_call: .
v_call: TRBV10-3
clone_size: .
j_call: TRBJ1-6
cdr3_aa: CAISEYSGSGASPLHF
cdr3_nt: TGTGCCATCAGTGAGTATTCGGGGTCCGGCGCCTCACCCCTCCACTTT

cdr3_length: 17
d_call: TRBD1
v_call: TRBV4-1
clone_size: .
j_call: TRBJ2-4
cdr3_aa: CASSQATWAGGRGIQYF
cdr3_nt: TGCGCCAGCAGCCAAGCTACTTGGGCAGGGGGCCGGGGCATTCAGTACTTC

cdr3_length: 15
d_call: TRBD1
v_call: TRBV6-5
clone_size: .
j_call: TRBJ1-1
cdr3_aa: CASRLTDRAYTEAFF
cdr3_nt: TGTGCCAGCAGGTTGACAGACAGGGCGTACACTGAAGCTTTCTTT

cdr3_length: 13
d_call: .
v_call: TRBV19
clone_size: .
j_call: TRBJ1-6
cdr3_aa: CASSTRGKSPLHF
cdr3_nt: TGTGCCAGTAGTACCAGGGGAAAGTCACCCCTCCACTTT

cdr3_length: 15
d_call: TRBD1
v_call: TRBV14
clone_size: .
j_call: TRBJ1-2
cdr3_aa: CASRRSGTGSIGYTF
cdr3_nt: TGTGCCAGCAGGCGGTCGGGGACAGGGAGTATTGGCTACACCTTC

cdr3_length: 15
d_call: TRBD1
v_call: TRBV15
clone_size: .
j_call: TRBJ2-7
cdr3_aa: CATSTEQGDSYEQYF
cdr3_nt: TGTGCCACCAGCACCGAACAGGGGGACTCCTACGAGCAGTACTTC

cdr3_length: 14
d_call: TRBD1
v_call: TRBV30
clone_size: .
j_call: TRBJ1-4
cdr3_aa: CAWNSGTVNEKLFF
cdr3_nt: TGTGCCTGGAATTCGGGGACAGTTAATGAAAAACTGTTTTTT

cdr3_length: 16
d_call: TRBD2
v_call: TRBV7-3
clone_size: .
j_call: TRBJ2-7
cdr3_aa: CASSLGPSGGAYEQYF
cdr3_nt: TGTGCCAGCAGCTTAGGCCCTAGCGGGGGGGCCTACGAGCAGTACTTC

cdr3_length: 13
d_call: TRBD1
v_call: TRBV27
clone_size: .
j_call: TRBJ1-2
cdr3_aa: CASSIQGAGGYTF
cdr3_nt: TGTGCCAGCAGTATACAGGGGGCAGGGGGCTACACCTTC

cdr3_length: 15
d_call: TRBD1
v_call: TRBV25-1
clone_size: .
j_call: TRBJ2-5
cdr3_aa: CASSGPDRDQETQYF
cdr3_nt: TGTGCCAGCAGTGGCCCGGACAGGGACCAAGAGACCCAGTACTTC

cdr3_length: 16
d_call: TRBD1
v_call: TRBV7-9
clone_size: .
j_call: TRBJ2-1
cdr3_aa: CASSSLGTGLINEQFF
cdr3_nt: TGTGCCAGCAGCTCCCTTGGGACAGGGCTGATTAATGAGCAGTTCTTC

cdr3_length: 17
d_call: TRBD1
v_call: TRBV6-2/TRBV6-3
clone_size: few
j_call: TRBJ1-1
cdr3_aa: CASSSQTGALPNTEAFF
cdr3_nt: TGTGCCAGCAGTTCCCAGACAGGGGCCCTTCCGAACACTGAAGCTTTCTTT

cdr3_length: 13
d_call: .
v_call: TRBV27
clone_size: .
j_call: TRBJ1-2
cdr3_aa: CASSPLFNYGYTF
cdr3_nt: TGTGCCAGCAGTCCGCTATTTAACTATGGCTACACCTTC

cdr3_length: 18
d_call: TRBD2
v_call: TRBV3-1/TRBV3-2
clone_size: .
j_call: TRBJ2-3
cdr3_aa: CASSQDFFGGASTDTQYF
cdr3_nt: TGTGCCAGCAGCCAAGATTTTTTCGGGGGGGCAAGCACAGATACGCAGTATTTT

cdr3_length: 13
d_call: .
v_call: TRBV6-5
clone_size: .
j_call: TRBJ1-1
cdr3_aa: CASSLSRGTEAFF
cdr3_nt: TGTGCCAGCAGCCTTTCCCGGGGGACTGAAGCTTTCTTT

cdr3_length: 13
d_call: TRBD1
v_call: TRBV5-4
clone_size: .
j_call: TRBJ1-2
cdr3_aa: CASSLRTGEGYTF
cdr3_nt: TGTGCCAGCAGCTTGAGGACAGGGGAAGGCTACACCTTC

cdr3_length: 13
d_call: .
v_call: TRBV11-2
clone_size: .
j_call: TRBJ1-4
cdr3_aa: CASSLGLNEKLFF
cdr3_nt: TGTGCCAGCAGCTTAGGTCTTAATGAAAAACTGTTTTTT

cdr3_length: 16
d_call: TRBD1
v_call: TRBV19
clone_size: few
j_call: TRBJ1-1
cdr3_aa: CASSIGGQGVWSEAFF
cdr3_nt: TGTGCCAGTAGTATCGGGGGACAGGGGGTCTGGTCTGAAGCTTTCTTT

cdr3_length: 15
d_call: TRBD1
v_call: TRBV2
clone_size: .
j_call: TRBJ1-6
cdr3_aa: CASSEVLTGGSPLHF
cdr3_nt: TGTGCCAGCAGTGAAGTCTTAACAGGGGGCTCACCCCTCCACTTT

cdr3_length: 14
d_call: .
v_call: TRBV6-5
clone_size: .
j_call: TRBJ1-2
cdr3_aa: CASSTPRGGYGYTF
cdr3_nt: TGTGCCAGCAGTACCCCACGGGGGGGCTATGGCTACACCTTC

cdr3_length: 16
d_call: TRBD1
v_call: TRBV4-3
clone_size: .
j_call: TRBJ1-2
cdr3_aa: CASSQDVTGGGYGYTF
cdr3_nt: TGCGCCAGCAGCCAAGATGTGACAGGGGGAGGCTATGGCTACACCTTC

cdr3_length: 15
d_call: TRBD1
v_call: TRBV5-1
clone_size: .
j_call: TRBJ1-4
cdr3_aa: CASSDSGQTNEKLFF
cdr3_nt: TGCGCCAGCAGCGACTCGGGACAGACTAATGAAAAACTGTTTTTT

cdr3_length: 15
d_call: .
v_call: TRBV18
clone_size: .
j_call: TRBJ1-4
cdr3_aa: CASSSRGRYNEKLFF
cdr3_nt: TGTGCCAGCTCATCCAGGGGCAGGTACAATGAAAAACTGTTTTTT

cdr3_length: 13
d_call: .
v_call: TRBV19
clone_size: .
j_call: TRBJ2-7
cdr3_aa: CASMGQGFYEQYF
cdr3_nt: TGTGCCAGTATGGGGCAGGGGTTCTACGAGCAGTACTTC

cdr3_length: 12
d_call: .
v_call: TRBV9
clone_size: .
j_call: TRBJ1-2
cdr3_aa: CASSGSGYGYTF
cdr3_nt: TGTGCCAGCAGCGGCTCCGGGTATGGCTACACCTTC

cdr3_length: 13
d_call: .
v_call: TRBV5-1
clone_size: .
j_call: TRBJ1-2
cdr3_aa: CASSLGGGNSYTF
cdr3_nt: TGCGCCAGCAGCTTGGGGGGAGGTAATTCGTACACCTTC

cdr3_length: 15
d_call: TRBD2
v_call: TRBV10-1
clone_size: .
j_call: TRBJ2-3
cdr3_aa: CASSEAGNSTDTQYF
cdr3_nt: TGCGCCAGCAGTGAAGCGGGGAATAGCACAGATACGCAGTATTTT

cdr3_length: 16
d_call: .
v_call: TRBV7-9
clone_size: few
j_call: TRBJ2-3
cdr3_aa: CASSPRGGGVTDTQYF
cdr3_nt: TGTGCCAGCAGCCCCCGGGGAGGGGGGGTCACAGATACGCAGTATTTT

cdr3_length: 13
d_call: .
v_call: TRBV11-2
clone_size: once
j_call: TRBJ1-1
cdr3_aa: CASRQQPGTEAFF
cdr3_nt: TGTGCCAGCAGGCAACAGCCCGGGACAGAAGCTTTCTTT

cdr3_length: 14
d_call: .
v_call: TRBV19
clone_size: .
j_call: TRBJ1-2
cdr3_aa: CASRKPGGFSGYTF
cdr3_nt: TGTGCCAGTAGAAAGCCGGGAGGTTTCAGTGGCTACACCTTC

cdr3_length: 16
d_call: TRBD1
v_call: TRBV2
clone_size: .
j_call: TRBJ1-1
cdr3_aa: CASSEWGQYMNTEAFF
cdr3_nt: TGTGCCAGCAGTGAATGGGGACAGTACATGAACACTGAAGCTTTCTTT

cdr3_length: 12
d_call: TRBD1
v_call: TRBV11-1
clone_size: .
j_call: TRBJ2-3
cdr3_aa: CASSRGMDTQYF
cdr3_nt: TGTGCCAGCTCCAGGGGGATGGATACGCAGTATTTT

cdr3_length: 16
d_call: TRBD1
v_call: TRBV5-1
clone_size: .
j_call: TRBJ1-1
cdr3_aa: CASSTQGARMNTEAFF
cdr3_nt: TGCGCCAGCAGCACACAGGGGGCACGCATGAACACTGAAGCTTTCTTT

cdr3_length: 15
d_call: .
v_call: TRBV4-1
clone_size: .
j_call: TRBJ2-7
cdr3_aa: CASSQETVTVYEQYF
cdr3_nt: TGCGCCAGCAGCCAAGAAACGGTAACCGTCTACGAGCAGTACTTC

cdr3_length: 16
d_call: .
v_call: TRBV5-1
clone_size: .
j_call: TRBJ2-3
cdr3_aa: CASSWEPPTSTDTQYF
cdr3_nt: TGCGCCAGCAGCTGGGAGCCACCCACTAGCACAGATACGCAGTATTTT

cdr3_length: 14
d_call: TRBD1
v_call: TRBV29-1
clone_size: .
j_call: TRBJ2-7
cdr3_aa: CSVADQGASYEQYF
cdr3_nt: TGCAGCGTTGCGGACCAGGGGGCCTCCTACGAGCAGTACTTC

cdr3_length: 16
d_call: .
v_call: TRBV4-1
clone_size: .
j_call: TRBJ1-5
cdr3_aa: CASSQDLGLVGQPQHF
cdr3_nt: TGCGCCAGCAGCCAAGACCTCGGACTGGTCGGTCAGCCCCAGCATTTT